The following is a T cell receptor beta chain sequence with its context. Germline CDR1 is SEHNR and CDR2 is FQNEAQ (reference sequence). Trimming removed 5 bases from V and 10 bases from J; junction bases left unmatched: 4. This CDR3 comprises 11 residues. The data were obtained in a study of blood T cell repertoires in COVID-19. Turning to the study itself: From the United States, Italy and Spain came samples of acute and convalescent COVID-19. From T cells, B-cell-depleted T cells, or PBMCs came the material, which was cDNA or gDNA.

The age range of participants was about 18 to 89 years, with residence in about 25 US areas. As originally analysed: Amplifying reference gene primers gave estimates of nucleated cell counts. Clones were sequenced by immunoSEQ multiplex PCR, and TCRdb holds only the in-frame ones, with some missing. V, J and clone size were drawn from that table, and D and trimming were deduced from the DNA. The sample includes over 300,000 clones, around 89% seen only once; the top ten take 0.95% to 1%. The genes are TRBV7-9 and TRBJ1-1; TRBD1 aligns across 7 bases. This clonotype was obtained from a woman in her twenties or thirties with acute COVID-19. Material: PBMCs or T cells enriched from blood (not recorded which). CDR3 loop: CASSSAGGAFF. The CDR3 DNA is TGTGCCAGCAGCAGCGCAGGGGGAGCTTTCTTT.